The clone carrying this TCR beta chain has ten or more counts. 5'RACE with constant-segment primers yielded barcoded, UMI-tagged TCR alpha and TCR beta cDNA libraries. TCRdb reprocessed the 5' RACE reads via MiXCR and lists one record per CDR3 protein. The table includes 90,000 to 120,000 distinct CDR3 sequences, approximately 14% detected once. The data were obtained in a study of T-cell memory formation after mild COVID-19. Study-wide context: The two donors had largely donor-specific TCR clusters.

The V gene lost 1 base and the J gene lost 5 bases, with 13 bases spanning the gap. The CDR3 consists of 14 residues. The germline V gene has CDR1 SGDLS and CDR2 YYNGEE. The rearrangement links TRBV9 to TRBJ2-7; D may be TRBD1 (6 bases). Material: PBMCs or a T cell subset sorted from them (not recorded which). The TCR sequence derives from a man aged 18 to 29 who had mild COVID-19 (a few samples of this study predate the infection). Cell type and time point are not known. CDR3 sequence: CASSVTGSSDEQYF. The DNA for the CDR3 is TGTGCCAGCAGCGTAACAGGGAGTAGCGACGAGCAGTACTTC.